This TCR beta chain was profiled in a study of HIV-infected patients and healthy controls. Findings and limits, study-wide: Healthy control repertoires had roughly threefold more distinct CDR3s than untreated HIV+ repertoires, and higher Shannon diversity. When repertoires were size-matched, rare events in HIV-infected data became overweighted. HIV-infected repertoires had significantly higher mean Gini indices than controls, possibly reflecting oligoclonality.

The CDR3 is 12 amino acids. V lost 5 bases, J lost 1 base, and 5 bases lay in between. The germline CDR1 and CDR2 sequences are MNHEY and SVGAGI. Roughly three months, about 14 weeks, into antiretroviral therapy, follow-up blood was collected. All unsorted peripheral T cells were captured because whole blood was used without fractionation. cDNA was made from 500 ng RNA using alpha and beta constant primers. Using multiplexing indices, alpha and beta chain libraries were generated apart by chain-specific third strand synthesis. Priming off the SP2 site generated the second strand. In TCRdb, the 5' RACE reads were re-called with MiXCR into one record per CDR3 protein. The sample carries 5,000 to 7,500 distinct CDR3 sequences, more than 7.5% recorded once. This clonotype was counted many times. Antigen: not known.

The TCR originated in an adult with HIV infection. The chain uses TRBV6-5 and TRBJ1-1, with a weak D call TRBD1 (5 bases). The sequencing used blood, collected during antiretroviral therapy. The CDR3 DNA is TGTGCCAGCAGTACAGGGAACACTGAAGCTTTCTTT. It specifies CASSTGNTEAFF.